This T cell receptor (beta chain) was profiled in a study of blood T cells in healthy people across ages. This clonotype was detected a few times. Through a sample-barcoded 5' primer and a J-beta primer mix, a second PCR was run for 7 to 11 cycles. Each CDR3 protein is one row after TCRdb ran MiXCR on the 5' RACE reads. Among more than 1,000,000 distinct CDR3 sequences listed, almost 25% were seen once. Germline values: CDR1 SQVTM, CDR2 ANQGSEA. Trimming took off 5 bases at V and 5 bases at J, with 5 bases between the two ends. The CDR3 is made up of 10 amino acids. These data are also associated with another study on T cells of mothers and their children.

Sequenced sample: blood. The chain links TRBV29-1 to TRBJ2-3; possibly TRBD2 for D (5 bases). The source of this sequence is a girl aged 2 to 10 in good health. The CDR3, as DNA: TGCAGCGTTCGGGGAGATACGCAGTATTTT. This gives the protein CSVRGDTQYF.